This T cell receptor (beta chain) came from a study of cytomegalovirus exposure and HLA in healthy donors. Notes on the study in general: An analysis was carried out later, and it reportedly showed fewer N-insertions in an Asian-associated ancestry cluster than the approximately 700-donor mean. V- and J-gene trimming in TCR beta was tied to a missense DCLRE1C variant by an analysis performed later. An analysis was carried out at a later point. It showed that HLA-associated TCR beta chains were more clonally expanded than equally common non-associated chains. TCR beta sequences reportedly predicted most subjects' HLA-A and HLA-B alleles accurately.

Comment on this clone: Its specificity is unknown.

Trimming cost V 5 bases and J 2 bases; bases outside gene matches: 8. The CDR3 is 16 residues long. Germline V CDR1 and CDR2: SGHRS, YFSETQ. Researchers ran the PCR with 60 Vbeta and 13 Jbeta primers. Sequenced by immunoSEQ multiplex PCR; TCRdb stores in-frame clones only, minus some. In the table there are approximately 100,000 clones, approximately 74% of which are singletons. The material sequenced was PBMCs. The genes are TRBV5-1 and TRBJ2-5, with 11 nucleotides matching TRBD1. This receptor was obtained from a woman aged 40 to 50 in good health and CMV-seronegative. For the CDR3, the DNA is TGCGCCAGCAGGGCCTGGGGACAGGGGGAACAAGAGACCCAGTACTTC. Translation gives CASRAWGQGEQETQYF.